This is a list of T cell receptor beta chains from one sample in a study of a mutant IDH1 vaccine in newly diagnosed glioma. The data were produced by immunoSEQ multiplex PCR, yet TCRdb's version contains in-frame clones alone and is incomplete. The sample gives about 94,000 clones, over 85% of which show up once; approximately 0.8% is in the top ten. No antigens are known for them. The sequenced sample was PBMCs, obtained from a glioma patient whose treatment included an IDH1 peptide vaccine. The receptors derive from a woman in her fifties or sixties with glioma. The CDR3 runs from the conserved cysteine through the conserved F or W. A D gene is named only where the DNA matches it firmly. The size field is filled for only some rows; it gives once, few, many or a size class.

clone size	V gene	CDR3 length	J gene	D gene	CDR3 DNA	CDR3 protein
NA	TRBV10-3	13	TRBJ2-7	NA	TGTGCCATCGCGGTGGCAGCATTCTACGAGCAGTACTTC	CAIAVAAFYEQYF
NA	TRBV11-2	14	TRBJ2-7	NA	TGTGCCAGCAGCTCGGCCGGAAGCAGGGGCCTGACGTACTTC	CASSSAGSRGLTYF
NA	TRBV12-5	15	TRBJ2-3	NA	TGTGCTAGTGGTTTGGTACAAGGCCACACAGATACGCAGTATTTT	CASGLVQGHTDTQYF
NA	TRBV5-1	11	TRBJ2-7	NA	TGCGCCAGCAGCTTGGCCTACGAGCAGTACTTC	CASSLAYEQYF
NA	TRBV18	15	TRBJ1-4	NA	TGTGCCAGCTCACCAAGGGACACAGGGCATGAAAAACTGTTTTTT	CASSPRDTGHEKLFF
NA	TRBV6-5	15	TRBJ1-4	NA	TGTGCCAGCCGACGTGATCCTGCAACTAATGAAAAACTGTTTTTT	CASRRDPATNEKLFF
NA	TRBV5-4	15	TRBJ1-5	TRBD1	TGTGCCAGCAGCTTTACAGGGGCCTCCAATCAGCCCCAGCATTTT	CASSFTGASNQPQHF
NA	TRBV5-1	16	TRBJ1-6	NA	TGCGCCAGCACTTCCACCGTCGGGGGGCAGGGATCACCCCTCCACTTT	CASTSTVGGQGSPLHF
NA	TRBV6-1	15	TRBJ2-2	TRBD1	TGTGCCAGCAGCGAGGGACAGGGGTTTCCCGGGGAGCTGTTTTTT	CASSEGQGFPGELFF
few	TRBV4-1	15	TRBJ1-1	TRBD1	TGCGCCAGCAGCGTAATGACAGGGGTGAACACTGAAGCTTTCTTT	CASSVMTGVNTEAFF
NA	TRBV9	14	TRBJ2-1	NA	TGTGCCAGCAGCGTAGCGGGGTACTACAATGAGCAGTTCTTC	CASSVAGYYNEQFF
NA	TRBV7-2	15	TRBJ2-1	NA	TGTGCCAGCAGCTCCCGGGTCCTCCGGAGCAATGAGCAGTTCTTC	CASSSRVLRSNEQFF
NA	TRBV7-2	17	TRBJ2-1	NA	TGTGCCAGCAGCCGCCTGCTGACAGTCCAATCCTACAATGAGCAGTTCTTC	CASSRLLTVQSYNEQFF
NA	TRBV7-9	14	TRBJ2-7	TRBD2	TGTGCCAGCAACAGACTAGCGGGGCCCTACGAGCAGTACTTC	CASNRLAGPYEQYF
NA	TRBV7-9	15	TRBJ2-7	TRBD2	TGTGCCAGCAGCTTAGTCGGGACTACTCCTGGCGAGCAGTACTTC	CASSLVGTTPGEQYF
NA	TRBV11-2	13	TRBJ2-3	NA	TGTGCCAGCAGCTTAGCTTCTCCGAAATCGCAGTATTTT	CASSLASPKSQYF
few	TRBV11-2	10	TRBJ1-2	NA	TGTGCCAGCAGCGAGAATGGCTACACCTTC	CASSENGYTF
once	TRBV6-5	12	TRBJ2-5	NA	TGTGCCAGCAGTTACTCTGGAGAGACCCAGTACTTC	CASSYSGETQYF
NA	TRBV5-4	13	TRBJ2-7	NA	TGTGCCACCGGGGGCCCAACCTCCTACGAGCAGTACTTC	CATGGPTSYEQYF
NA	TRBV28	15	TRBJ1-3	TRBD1	TGTGCCAGCAGTTTTCGGTCCAGGGGGAGACACACCATATATTTT	CASSFRSRGRHTIYF
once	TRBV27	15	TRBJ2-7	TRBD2	TGTGCCAGCAGTGTCGGGACTAGCGGGAAATACGAGCAGTACTTC	CASSVGTSGKYEQYF
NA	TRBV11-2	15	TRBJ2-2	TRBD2	TGTGCCAGCAGCGGGCCTAGCGGGAACACCGGGGAGCTGTTTTTT	CASSGPSGNTGELFF
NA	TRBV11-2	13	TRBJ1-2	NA	TGTGCCAGCAGCGAACTCAGGCAGTATGGCTACACCTTC	CASSELRQYGYTF
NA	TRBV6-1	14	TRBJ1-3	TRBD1	TGTGCCAGCAGAATATCCGGGACAGGTAACACCATATATTTT	CASRISGTGNTIYF
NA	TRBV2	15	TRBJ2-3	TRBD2	TGTGCCAGCAGTCGGACTAGCGGCCTCACAGATACGCAGTATTTT	CASSRTSGLTDTQYF
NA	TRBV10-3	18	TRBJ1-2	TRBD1	TGTGCCATCAGATTCACAGATCGGAGGGGGCCCGCTGGCTATGGCTACACCTTC	CAIRFTDRRGPAGYGYTF
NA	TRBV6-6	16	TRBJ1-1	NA	TGTGCCAGCAGTTACGTTACCGGGACAACCCCTGGGTCGGCTTTCTTT	CASSYVTGTTPGSAFF
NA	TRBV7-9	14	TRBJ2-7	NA	TGTGCCAGCAGCCGTTCGGACTCTATCTACGAGCAGTACTTC	CASSRSDSIYEQYF
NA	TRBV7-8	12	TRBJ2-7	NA	TGTGCCAGCAGCTTTAATAGATACGAGCAGTACTTC	CASSFNRYEQYF
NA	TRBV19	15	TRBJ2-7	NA	TGTGCCAGTAGTCAAATTCGGGCCGCCGCCTACGAGCAGTACTTC	CASSQIRAAAYEQYF
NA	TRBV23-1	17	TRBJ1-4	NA	TGCGCCAGCAGTCAATCGCGGACAGTCAAGGGGGTGGAAAAACTGTTTTTT	CASSQSRTVKGVEKLFF
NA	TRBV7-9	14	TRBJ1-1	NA	TGTGCCAGCAGCGGACAGTCCATGAACACTGAAGCTTTCTTT	CASSGQSMNTEAFF
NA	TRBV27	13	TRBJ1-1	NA	TGTGCCAGCGGTGAACAGGAGTACACTGAAGCTTTCTTT	CASGEQEYTEAFF
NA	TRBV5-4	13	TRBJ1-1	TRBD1	TGTGCCAGCAGCTGGGACAGAGACACTGAAGCTTTCTTT	CASSWDRDTEAFF
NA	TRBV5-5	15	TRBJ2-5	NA	TGTGCCAGCAGCTCCGGGTTGACAGTACCAGAGACCCAGTACTTC	CASSSGLTVPETQYF
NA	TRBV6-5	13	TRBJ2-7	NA	TGTGCCAGCAACGACCGGGGGGCGGGGGAGCAGTACTTC	CASNDRGAGEQYF
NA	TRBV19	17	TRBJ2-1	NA	TGTGCCAGTAGTGCTGACAGACTTAGGGGGGTGTACAATGAGCAGTTCTTC	CASSADRLRGVYNEQFF
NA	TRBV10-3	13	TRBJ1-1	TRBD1	TGTGCCATCAGTGAGTCGGGACAGAGTGAAGCTTTCTTT	CAISESGQSEAFF